This passage covers 4 T cell receptor beta chains from one sample sequenced in a study of Graves' ophthalmopathy and Graves' hyperthyroidism. Amplification of the TCR beta CDR3 regions used RNA transcripts (as template). Second-round multiplex PCR came after first-round RT-PCR with HTBI primers. A single record per CDR3 protein comes from TCRdb applying MiXCR to the multiplex PCR reads. The sample carries 350,000 or so distinct CDR3 sequences, about 17% recorded once. Sequencing was done on a sample of peripheral blood. The receptors here all came from an adult man with Graves' ophthalmopathy.

This clonotype was seen ten or more times. V usage is TRBV29-1 and J usage is TRBJ2-5; D might be TRBD2 (7 bases). Trimming pared 4 bases from V and 2 bases from J, leaving 17 bases between. The V gene's germline CDR1 is SQVTM and CDR2 ANQGSEA. The length of the CDR3 is 15 residues. The CDR3 sequence: CSVARGGGSQETQYF. CDR3 in DNA: TGCAGCGTTGCGAGGGGGGGAGGATCTCAAGAGACCCAGTACTTC.

The sample holds many counts of this clonotype. The rearrangement links TRBV7-2 to TRBJ2-7; 14 bases are a match to TRBD2. The CDR3 length is 17 residues. From germline, CDR1 is SGHTA and CDR2 FQGNSA. V lost 0 bases, J lost 1 base, and 2 bases stayed unmatched. The CDR3 sequence is CASSLATSGGGSYEQYF. As DNA, the CDR3 is TGTGCCAGCAGCTTAGCGACTAGCGGGGGGGGATCCTACGAGCAGTACTTC. Based on the CDR3 plus reference TRBV7-2 and TRBJ2-7, the full variable domain is GAGVSQSPSNKVTEKGKDVELRCDPISGHTALYWYRQSLGQGLEFLIYFQGNSAPDKSGLPSDRFSAERTGGSVSTLTIQRTQQEDSAVYLCASSLATSGGGSYEQYFGPGTRLTVT.

This chain joins TRBV11-1 and TRBJ1-1, with D hard to call. There are 14 residues in the CDR3. Trimming took off 5 bases at V and 5 bases at J, with 15 bases between the two ends. Germline CDR1 and CDR2: SGHAT and FQDESV (reference sequence). This CDR3 is CASSQTGWRTEAFF. The CDR3 DNA reads TGTGCCAGCAGCCAAACCGGATGGCGAACTGAAGCTTTCTTT.

This clonotype was observed many times. CDR3 coding DNA: TGTGCCAGCAGTTATGGGGCCTCAAACTCTGGAAACACCATATATTTT. Translating it yields CASSYGASNSGNTIYF. The chain uses TRBV6-5 and TRBJ1-3, with a weak D call TRBD1 (5 bases). Germline V gene lookup returns CDR1 MNHEY and CDR2 SVGAGI. V was trimmed by 3 bases and J by 0 bases, leaving 12 bases between them. This CDR3 is 16 amino acids long.